Below, one TCR beta chain is given with its context. Its target is unknown. A library made for alpha chains picked up this beta chain off target, so its size means little. The entry originates in a study of spatial heterogeneity in lung cancer. Time point of the sample: sample taken at primary tumor resection. Whole RNA, which was extracted from tumor, nontumor lung tissue or frozen PBMC, was sequenced without any cell sorting. TCRdb recomputed calls from the 5' RACE reads with MiXCR, one row per CDR3 protein. The sample carries about 110 distinct CDR3 sequences, approximately 26% recorded once. V was cut by 0 bases and J by 0 bases, with 11 bases left in between. Germline V CDR1 and CDR2: PRHDT, FYEKMQ (reference sequence). CDR3 length: 16 amino acids. Study results and caveats: For expanded intratumoral alpha and beta TCRs, counts tracked tumor mutation counts.

This TCR derives from a female donor with early-stage non-small cell lung cancer. The chain couples TRBV13 to TRBJ1-1; D is unclear. Sequences were derived from lung tumor tissue, sampled at surgery. This CDR3 reads CASSLGLPWVNTEAFF. CDR3 bases: TGTGCCAGCAGCTTAGGGCTCCCCTGGGTGAACACTGAAGCTTTCTTT.